These T cell receptor beta chains were read from a single sample in a study of blood T cell repertoires in COVID-19. Sequencing was performed with immunoSEQ multiplex PCR; in TCRdb, only in-frame clones are kept and a portion is missing. The table shows 200,000 to 250,000 clones, with around 75% occurring only once. The sample taken for sequencing was peripheral blood. The receptors come from a human donor in a cohort sampled during active COVID-19. Each CDR3 is given with its conserved first and last residue. A D gene is named only where the DNA matches it firmly. Clone size, where shown, is once, few, many, or a class for clones that have expanded.

TRBJ2-4,once,TRBD1,TRBV7-9,CASSRQGGNIQYF,TGTGCCAGCAGCCGACAGGGGGGAAACATTCAGTACTTC
TRBJ2-7,.,TRBD1,TRBV3-1/TRBV3-2,CASSQDLGDRGRYEQYF,TGTGCCAGCAGCCAAGATCTTGGGGACAGGGGAAGATACGAGCAGTACTTC
TRBJ1-1,.,.,TRBV5-1,CASSLSGGSDTEAFF,TGCGCCAGCAGCTTGTCGGGGGGTTCGGACACTGAAGCTTTCTTT
TRBJ1-6,.,.,TRBV9,CASRREDGSPLHF,TGTGCCAGCAGGCGAGAAGACGGGTCACCCCTCCACTTT
TRBJ1-2,.,.,TRBV14,CASSQIMNRDTYGYTF,TGTGCCAGCAGCCAAATTATGAACAGGGATACCTATGGCTACACCTTC
TRBJ2-1,.,.,TRBV6-6,CASSARPGHSYNEQFF,TGTGCCAGCAGCGCCCGACCGGGACACTCCTACAATGAGCAGTTCTTC
TRBJ2-3,.,.,TRBV5-4,CASRPTSGTNTDTQYF,TGTGCCAGCAGACCTACGTCCGGGACAAACACAGATACGCAGTATTTT
TRBJ1-6,.,.,TRBV19,CASRLPGRNNSPLHF,TGTGCCAGTAGATTGCCCGGGAGGAATAATTCACCCCTCCACTTT
TRBJ1-4,.,TRBD1,TRBV7-9,CASSSFGDRGQVKFF,TGTGCCAGCAGCTCCTTCGGGGACAGGGGCCAAGTAAAGTTTTTT
TRBJ2-1,.,TRBD1,TRBV23-1,CASSQPGTGANNEQFF,TGCGCCAGCAGTCAACCCGGGACAGGGGCGAACAATGAGCAGTTCTTC
TRBJ1-2,.,.,TRBV3-1/TRBV3-2,CASSLRQGLGGYTF,TGTGCCAGCAGCCTTCGGCAGGGATTAGGAGGCTACACCTTC
TRBJ2-1,.,.,TRBV6-5,CASSYTRRGNEQFF,TGTGCCAGCAGTTACACTAGAAGAGGGAATGAGCAGTTCTTC
TRBJ1-2,.,.,TRBV18,CASSWVQGNYGYTF,TGTGCCAGCTCATGGGTACAGGGCAACTATGGCTACACCTTC
TRBJ2-1,.,.,TRBV6-1,CASSGTGTPSSYNEQFF,TGTGCCAGCAGTGGGACCGGGACACCGAGCTCCTACAATGAGCAGTTCTTC
TRBJ2-1,.,TRBD2,TRBV7-9,CASSPRLAGYNEQFF,TGTGCCAGCAGCCCCCGGCTAGCGGGGTACAATGAGCAGTTCTTC
TRBJ1-5,few,TRBD1,TRBV7-2,CASSFRDRGDQPQHF,TGTGCCAGCAGCTTCCGGGACAGGGGGGACCAGCCCCAGCATTTT
TRBJ2-2,.,TRBD1,TRBV7-9,CASTLAPGQTNTGELFF,TGTGCCAGCACCCTCGCCCCGGGACAGACGAACACCGGGGAGCTGTTTTTT
TRBJ2-5,.,TRBD2,TRBV6-6,CASSQTSGRAETQYF,TGTGCCAGCAGCCAGACTAGCGGGAGAGCAGAGACCCAGTACTTC
TRBJ2-7,.,TRBD2,TRBV6-2/TRBV6-3,CASSGLAYRYEQYF,TGTGCCAGCAGCGGACTAGCGTATCGCTACGAGCAGTACTTC
TRBJ1-3,.,TRBD1,TRBV30,CAWTGQGVSGNTIYF,TGTGCCTGGACGGGGCAGGGGGTCTCTGGAAACACCATATATTTT
TRBJ2-1,.,.,TRBV28,CASSLMRVYNEQFF,TGTGCCAGCAGTTTAATGCGGGTCTACAATGAGCAGTTCTTC
TRBJ2-7,.,.,TRBV20-1,CSASPKGTLGEQYF,TGCAGTGCTAGTCCGAAGGGGACACTAGGCGAGCAGTACTTC
TRBJ2-1,.,TRBD2,TRBV4-2,CASSQGGFSGSNEQFF,TGTGCCAGCAGCCAAGGAGGGTTTAGCGGGAGCAATGAGCAGTTCTTC
TRBJ1-1,.,TRBD1,TRBV13,CASSLVGQLMNTEAFF,TGTGCCAGCAGCTTAGTGGGACAGCTGATGAACACTGAAGCTTTCTTT
TRBJ1-2,many,.,TRBV28,CASSRTGVLPIPNYGYTF,TGTGCCAGCAGCCGAACCGGGGTCCTTCCAATCCCTAACTATGGCTACACCTTC
TRBJ2-7,.,TRBD1,TRBV23-1,CASSQPGGDREERFWSYEQYF,TGCGCCAGCAGTCAACCAGGAGGGGACAGGGAAGAAAGGTTCTGGTCCTACGAGCAGTACTTC
TRBJ2-5,.,.,TRBV4-2,CASSRLELAETQYF,TGTGCCAGCAGCCGGTTGGAGCTAGCGGAGACCCAGTACTTC
TRBJ1-6,.,.,TRBV4-2,CASSPSAREGSPLHF,TGTGCCAGCAGCCCTAGCGCCAGGGAGGGTTCACCCCTCCACTTT
TRBJ1-2,once,.,TRBV19,CASSILTDYGYTF,TGTGCCAGTAGTATTCTGACAGACTATGGCTACACCTTC
TRBJ1-2,few,TRBD1,TRBV28,CATARDSKLGGYTF,TGTGCCACCGCAAGGGACAGTAAGCTGGGTGGCTACACCTTC
TRBJ1-2,.,.,TRBV3-1/TRBV3-2,CASSQGRGVNYGYTF,TGTGCCAGCAGCCAAGGCCGCGGGGTTAACTATGGCTACACCTTC
TRBJ1-6,.,TRBD1,TRBV6-5,CASRQEDRVGSPLHF,TGTGCCAGCAGACAGGAGGACAGGGTCGGTTCACCCCTCCACTTT
TRBJ1-2,.,TRBD1,TRBV27,CASSLRQGLGYTF,TGTGCCAGCAGTCTTAGACAGGGGCTTGGCTACACCTTC
TRBJ1-1,once,.,TRBV9,CASSVGRGNQAFF,TGTGCCAGCAGCGTAGGGCGGGGAAATCAAGCTTTCTTT
TRBJ1-3,once,.,TRBV7-2,CASSQTWAGNTIYF,TGTGCCAGCAGCCAAACCTGGGCGGGAAACACCATATATTTT
TRBJ2-3,.,TRBD2,TRBV9,CASSVGSGSPDTQYF,TGTGCCAGCAGCGTAGGTAGCGGGAGCCCCGATACGCAGTATTTT
TRBJ1-2,.,.,TRBV7-3,CASSPSIRTVGDGYTF,TGTGCCAGCAGCCCAAGCATAAGGACAGTTGGGGATGGCTACACCTTC
TRBJ1-2,.,TRBD1,TRBV2,CASRQTGWGYGYTF,TGTGCCAGCAGGCAGACAGGGTGGGGCTATGGCTACACCTTC
TRBJ2-3,.,.,TRBV6-4,CASSVKGADTQYF,TGTGCCAGCAGTGTAAAGGGGGCAGATACGCAGTATTTT
TRBJ1-2,few,.,TRBV7-3,CASSLEADPAYGYTF,TGTGCCAGCAGCTTAGAGGCTGACCCCGCTTATGGCTACACCTTC
TRBJ1-2,.,.,TRBV4-2,CASSHPTGRNGYTF,TGTGCCAGCAGCCACCCGACAGGCCGGAATGGCTACACCTTC